The rows below give T cell receptor beta chains drawn from one sample of a study of cytomegalovirus exposure and HLA in healthy donors. Sequencing was performed with immunoSEQ multiplex PCR; in TCRdb, only in-frame clones are kept and a portion is missing. The sample shows roughly 150,000 clones, around 68% of them seen only once. Sequenced input: PBMCs. These receptors were collected from a young man in good health and CMV-seropositive. The CDR3 runs from the conserved cysteine through the conserved F or W. The D gene is left open where the match is weak. Size tells how often a clone was seen (once, few, many) or the class of an expanded clone, and some rows leave it out.

size	J	D	V	CDR3	DNA
once	TRBJ1-6	-	TRBV2	CASRIDTGYNSPLHF	TGTGCCAGCAGAATTGATACGGGATATAATTCACCCCTCCACTTT
-	TRBJ2-3	TRBD1	TRBV4-1	CASSIPGTGRPTDTQYF	TGCGCCAGCAGCATCCCCGGGACAGGGCGACCCACAGATACGCAGTATTTT
-	TRBJ1-1	-	TRBV11-2	CASHNKPGMRANTEAFF	TGTGCCAGCCATAACAAACCCGGGATGCGAGCGAACACTGAAGCTTTCTTT
once	TRBJ2-2	TRBD1	TRBV11-2	CASSGSPPGTGVPGELFF	TGTGCCAGCAGCGGAAGTCCCCCGGGGACAGGGGTCCCCGGGGAGCTGTTTTTT
-	TRBJ2-1	TRBD2	TRBV5-1	CASPQRSPGLATNHKRYNEQFF	TGCGCCAGCCCACAAAGGAGTCCGGGACTAGCGACAAACCATAAAAGGTACAATGAGCAGTTCTTC
-	TRBJ2-7	-	TRBV6-5	CASRSTRVYEQYF	TGTGCCAGCAGATCCACTAGGGTCTACGAGCAGTACTTC
-	TRBJ2-1	TRBD2	TRBV27	CASSPLLAGGPGFNEQFF	TGTGCCAGCAGTCCTTTACTAGCGGGAGGGCCTGGCTTCAATGAGCAGTTCTTC
few	TRBJ2-7	TRBD2	TRBV6-1	CASSTGTSGSYEQYF	TGTGCCAGCAGTACCGGGACTAGCGGGAGCTACGAGCAGTACTTC
-	TRBJ2-2	-	TRBV5-1	CASSLSPLNTGELFF	TGCGCCAGCAGCTTGTCCCCACTGAACACCGGGGAGCTGTTTTTT
-	TRBJ2-3	-	TRBV10-1	CASSKTSLHTDTQYF	TGCGCCAGCAGTAAAACTAGCTTACACACAGATACGCAGTATTTT
-	TRBJ1-5	-	TRBV5-1	CASSLGGGSNQPQHF	TGCGCCAGCAGCTTGGGGGGGGGTAGCAATCAGCCCCAGCATTTT
-	TRBJ1-2	TRBD1	TRBV5-1	CASSLNGQGGNGYTF	TGCGCCAGCAGCCTCAACGGACAGGGAGGGAATGGCTACACCTTC
-	TRBJ1-4	-	TRBV28	CASNPAQTNEKLFF	TGTGCCAGCAACCCCGCCCAGACTAATGAAAAACTGTTTTTT
-	TRBJ1-4	TRBD1	TRBV7-6	CASSRGQANEKLFF	TGTGCCAGCAGCCGGGGACAGGCGAATGAAAAACTGTTTTTT
few	TRBJ1-5	-	TRBV9	CASSVGRVNQPQHF	TGTGCCAGCAGCGTAGGCAGGGTAAATCAGCCCCAGCATTTT
-	TRBJ2-5	TRBD1	TRBV11-2	CASSRRRATGGEETQYF	TGTGCCAGCAGCCGGCGGCGGGCGACAGGGGGCGAAGAGACCCAGTACTTC
-	TRBJ2-1	TRBD2	TRBV27	CASSTSSGSRDNEQFF	TGTGCCAGCAGTACCTCCAGCGGGAGTAGAGACAATGAGCAGTTCTTC
-	TRBJ2-1	TRBD2	TRBV14	CASNLAGGDEQFF	TGTGCCAGTAATCTAGCGGGAGGAGATGAGCAGTTCTTC
-	TRBJ1-4	-	TRBV14	CASSQTQVTNEKLFF	TGTGCCAGCAGCCAAACACAGGTTACTAATGAAAAACTGTTTTTT
-	TRBJ1-1	-	TRBV7-9	CSSSTQGTRAFF	TGTTCCAGCAGCACTCAGGGAACGCGAGCTTTCTTT
-	TRBJ2-3	TRBD2	TRBV4-1	CASSPKIPPSGIRDTQYF	TGCGCCAGCAGCCCTAAGATCCCTCCTAGCGGCATCCGAGATACGCAGTATTTT
-	TRBJ1-5	-	TRBV11-2	CASSPAGVRPQHF	TGTGCCAGCAGCCCGGCAGGGGTAAGGCCCCAGCATTTT
-	TRBJ2-5	TRBD2	TRBV18	CASSRRLAGEETQYF	TGTGCCAGCTCACGCCGACTAGCGGGAGAAGAGACCCAGTACTTC
-	TRBJ1-1	TRBD1	TRBV5-1	CASSNGQGGTEAFF	TGCGCCAGCAGCAACGGACAGGGGGGCACTGAAGCTTTCTTT
-	TRBJ2-3	-	TRBV11-2	CASSLGGPFNTDTQYF	TGTGCCAGCAGCCTGGGGGGGCCCTTCAACACAGATACGCAGTATTTT
-	TRBJ1-4	-	TRBV5-1	CASSLVQANEKLFF	TGCGCCAGCAGCTTGGTACAGGCGAATGAAAAACTGTTTTTT
-	TRBJ2-7	-	TRBV10-3	CAIEQAIGPNEQYF	TGTGCCATAGAACAGGCTATAGGACCTAACGAGCAGTACTTC